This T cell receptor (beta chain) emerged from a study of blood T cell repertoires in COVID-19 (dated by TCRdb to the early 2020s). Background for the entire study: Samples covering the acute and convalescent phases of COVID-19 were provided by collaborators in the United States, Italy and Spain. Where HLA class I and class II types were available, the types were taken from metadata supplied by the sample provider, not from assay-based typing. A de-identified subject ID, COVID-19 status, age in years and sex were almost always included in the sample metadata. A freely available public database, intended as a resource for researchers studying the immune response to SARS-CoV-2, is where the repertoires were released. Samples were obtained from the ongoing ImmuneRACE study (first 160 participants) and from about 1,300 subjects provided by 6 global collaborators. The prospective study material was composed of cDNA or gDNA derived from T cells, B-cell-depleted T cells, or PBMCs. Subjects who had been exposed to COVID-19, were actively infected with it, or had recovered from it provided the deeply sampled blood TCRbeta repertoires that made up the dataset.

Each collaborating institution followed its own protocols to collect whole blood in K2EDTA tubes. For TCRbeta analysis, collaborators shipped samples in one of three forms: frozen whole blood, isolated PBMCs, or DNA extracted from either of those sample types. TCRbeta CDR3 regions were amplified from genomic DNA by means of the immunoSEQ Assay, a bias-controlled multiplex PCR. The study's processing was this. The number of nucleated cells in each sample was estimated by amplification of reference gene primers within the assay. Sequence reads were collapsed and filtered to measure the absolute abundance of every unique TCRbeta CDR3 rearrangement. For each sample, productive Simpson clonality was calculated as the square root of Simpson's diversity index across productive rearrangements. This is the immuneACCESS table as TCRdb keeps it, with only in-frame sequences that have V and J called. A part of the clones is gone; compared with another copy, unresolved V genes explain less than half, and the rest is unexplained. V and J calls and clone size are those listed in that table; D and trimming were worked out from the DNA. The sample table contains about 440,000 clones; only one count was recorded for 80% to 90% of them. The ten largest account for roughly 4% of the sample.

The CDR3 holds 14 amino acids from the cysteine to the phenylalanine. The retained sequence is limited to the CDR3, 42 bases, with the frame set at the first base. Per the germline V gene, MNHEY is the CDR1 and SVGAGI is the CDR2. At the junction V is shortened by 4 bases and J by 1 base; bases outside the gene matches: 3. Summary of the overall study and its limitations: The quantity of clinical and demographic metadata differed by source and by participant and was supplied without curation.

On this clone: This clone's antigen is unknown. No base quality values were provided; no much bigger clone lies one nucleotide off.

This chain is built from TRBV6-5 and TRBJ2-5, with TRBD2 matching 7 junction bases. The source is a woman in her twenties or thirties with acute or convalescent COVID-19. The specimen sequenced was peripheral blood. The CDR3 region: CASSSSSGQETQYF. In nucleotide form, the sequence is TGTGCCAGCAGTTCTTCTAGCGGCCAAGAGACCCAGTACTTC.